The clone carrying this T cell receptor (beta chain) showed up many times. The data were taken from a study of neurological immune-mediated disorders. Germline V gene lookup returns CDR1 KGHSH and CDR2 LQKENI. V was cut by 3 bases and J by 3 bases, with 9 bases left in between. The CDR3 sequence is 13 residues long. Synthesis of cDNA was carried out by template-switch 5'RACE. The reaction used 10-nucleotide random UMIs. Over 170 million TCR-beta sequences from 15-18 subjects came from every sequencing run. One entry per CDR3 protein, called by TCRdb with MiXCR from the 5' RACE reads. The sample carries nearly 30,000 distinct CDR3 sequences, around an eighth recorded once. Maryland, USA blood bank volunteers served as healthy controls.

The sequence was obtained from a woman between 55 and 75 years old in good health. The sequencing input was PBMCs. This chain joins TRBV18 and TRBJ2-7; D is undetermined. CDR3 in DNA: TGTGCCAGCTCACCCCCGGCCCACTACGAGCAGTACTTC. Amino acids: CASSPPAHYEQYF. Supplemented by reference TRBV18 and TRBJ2-7, the full variable domain reads NAGVMQNPRHLVRRRGQEARLRCSPMKGHSHVYWYRQLPEEGLKFMVYLQKENIIDESGMPKERFSAEFPKEGPSILRIQQVVRGDSAAYFCASSPPAHYEQYFGPGTRLTVT.